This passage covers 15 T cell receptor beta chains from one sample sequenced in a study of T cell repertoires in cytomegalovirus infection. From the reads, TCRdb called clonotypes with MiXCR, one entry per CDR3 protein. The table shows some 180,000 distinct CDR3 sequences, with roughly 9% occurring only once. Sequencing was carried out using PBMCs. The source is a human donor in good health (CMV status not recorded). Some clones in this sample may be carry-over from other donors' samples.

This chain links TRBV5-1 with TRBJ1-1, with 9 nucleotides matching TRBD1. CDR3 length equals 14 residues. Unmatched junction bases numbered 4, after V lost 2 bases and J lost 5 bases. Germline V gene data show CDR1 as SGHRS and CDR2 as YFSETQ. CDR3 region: CASSLQGAKTEAFF. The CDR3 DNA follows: TGCGCCAGCAGCTTACAGGGGGCGAAGACTGAAGCTTTCTTT.

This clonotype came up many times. CDR3: CASSFLDKDEQYF. For the CDR3, the DNA is TGTGCCAGCAGCTTTCTGGACAAAGACGAGCAGTACTTC. This rearrangement joins TRBV7-6 to TRBJ2-7, with D maybe TRBD1 (5 bases). Trimming removed 3 bases at V and 5 bases at J, with 11 bases between. This CDR3 comprises 13 residues. Germline V gives CDR1 SGHVS, CDR2 FNYEAQ.

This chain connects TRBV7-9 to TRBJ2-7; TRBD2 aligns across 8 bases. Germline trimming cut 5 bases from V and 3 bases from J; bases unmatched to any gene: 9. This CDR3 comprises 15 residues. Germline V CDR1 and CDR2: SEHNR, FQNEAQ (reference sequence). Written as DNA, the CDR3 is TGTGCCAGCAGCCCTCGGGCAGCGGGGGTCTACGAGCAGTACTTC. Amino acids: CASSPRAAGVYEQYF.

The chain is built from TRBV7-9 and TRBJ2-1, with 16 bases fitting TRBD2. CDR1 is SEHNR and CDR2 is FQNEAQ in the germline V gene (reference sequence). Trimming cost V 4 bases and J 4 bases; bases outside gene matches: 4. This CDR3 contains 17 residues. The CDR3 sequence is CASSSGLAGGDYNEQFF. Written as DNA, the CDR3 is TGTGCCAGCAGCTCGGGACTAGCGGGGGGGGATTACAATGAGCAGTTCTTC.

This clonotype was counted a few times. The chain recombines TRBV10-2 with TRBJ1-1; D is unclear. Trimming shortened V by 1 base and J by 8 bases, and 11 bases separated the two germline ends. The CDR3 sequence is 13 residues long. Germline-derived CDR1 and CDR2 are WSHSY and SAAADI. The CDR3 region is CASSEFATEEAFF. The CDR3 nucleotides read TGCGCCAGCAGTGAGTTTGCGACGGAAGAAGCTTTCTTT.

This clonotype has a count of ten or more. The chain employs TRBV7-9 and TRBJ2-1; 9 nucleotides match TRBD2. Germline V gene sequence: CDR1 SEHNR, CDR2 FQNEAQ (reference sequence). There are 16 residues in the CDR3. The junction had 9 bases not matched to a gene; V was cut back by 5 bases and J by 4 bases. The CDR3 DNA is TGTGCCAGCAGCCCGACTAGCGGAAAGCATTACAATGAGCAGTTCTTC. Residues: CASSPTSGKHYNEQFF.

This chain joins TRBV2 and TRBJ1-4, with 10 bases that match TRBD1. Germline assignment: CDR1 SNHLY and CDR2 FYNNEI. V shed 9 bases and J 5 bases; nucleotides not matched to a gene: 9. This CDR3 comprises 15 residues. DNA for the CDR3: TGTGCCAGTTCTGCGGACAGGGGGGACAATGAAAAACTGTTTTTT. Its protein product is CASSADRGDNEKLFF.

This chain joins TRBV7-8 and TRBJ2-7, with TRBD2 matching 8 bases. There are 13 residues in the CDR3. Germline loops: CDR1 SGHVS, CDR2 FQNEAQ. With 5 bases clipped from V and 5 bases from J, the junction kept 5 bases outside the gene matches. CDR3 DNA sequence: TGTGCCAGCAGCACAGCGGGAGCCCACGAGCAGTACTTC. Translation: CASSTAGAHEQYF.

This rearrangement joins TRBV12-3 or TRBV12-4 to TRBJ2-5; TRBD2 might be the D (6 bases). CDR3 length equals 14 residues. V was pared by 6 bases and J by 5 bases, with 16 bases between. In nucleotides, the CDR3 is TGTGCCAGCAGCCCCTGGGGGGACGGGGAGACCCAGTACTTC. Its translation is CASSPWGDGETQYF.

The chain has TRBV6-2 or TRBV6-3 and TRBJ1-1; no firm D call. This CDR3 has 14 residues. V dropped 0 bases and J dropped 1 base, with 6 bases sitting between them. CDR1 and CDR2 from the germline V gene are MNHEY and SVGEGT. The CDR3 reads CASSYSRTNTEAFF. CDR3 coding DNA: TGTGCCAGCAGTTACTCTAGAACGAACACTGAAGCTTTCTTT.

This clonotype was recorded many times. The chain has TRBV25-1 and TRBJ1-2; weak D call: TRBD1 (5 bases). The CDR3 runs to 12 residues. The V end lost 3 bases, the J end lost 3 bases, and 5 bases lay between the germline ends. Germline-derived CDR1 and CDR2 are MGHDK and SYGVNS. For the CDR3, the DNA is TGTGCCAGCAGTGACAGGGACTATGGCTACACCTTC. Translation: CASSDRDYGYTF.

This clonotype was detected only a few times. Here the CDR3 DNA reads TGTGCCAGCAGCCCGAGGACAGGACTCTCTGGAAACACCATATATTTT. Its protein is CASSPRTGLSGNTIYF. This chain joins TRBV9 and TRBJ1-3; 7 bases agree with TRBD1. The CDR3 length is 16 residues. V shed 4 bases, J shed 0 bases, and the junction held 7 bases outside the gene matches. Germline values: CDR1 SGDLS, CDR2 YYNGEE.

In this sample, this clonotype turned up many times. CDR3 DNA: TGTGCCAGCAGCTCCCCCCGTCCCGGGGCAGGGAATGAGCAGTTCTTC. This codes for CASSSPRPGAGNEQFF. This chain uses TRBV6-2 or TRBV6-3 with TRBJ2-1, with D perhaps given as TRBD1 or TRBD2 (5 bases each). Germline lookup yields CDR1 MNHEY and CDR2 SVGEGT. The CDR3 totals 16 residues. Trimming stripped 6 bases from V and 7 bases from J, with 22 bases between.

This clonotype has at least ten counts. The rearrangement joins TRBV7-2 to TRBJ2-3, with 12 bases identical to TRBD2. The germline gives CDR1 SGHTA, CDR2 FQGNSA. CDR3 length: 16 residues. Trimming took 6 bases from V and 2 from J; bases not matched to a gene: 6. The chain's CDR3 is CASSFRLAGATDTQYF. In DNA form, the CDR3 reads TGTGCCAGCAGTTTCAGACTAGCGGGGGCCACAGATACGCAGTATTTT.

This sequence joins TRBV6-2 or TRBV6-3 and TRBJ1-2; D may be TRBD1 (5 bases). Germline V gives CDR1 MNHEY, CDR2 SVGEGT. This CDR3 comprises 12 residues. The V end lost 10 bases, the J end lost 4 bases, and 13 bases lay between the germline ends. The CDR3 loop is CATLTGTYGYTF. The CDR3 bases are TGTGCCACCCTGACGGGGACCTATGGCTACACCTTC.